The 18 T cell receptor beta chains reported below all come from one sample, sequenced in a study of memory CD4+ T cells and cytomegalovirus serostatus (dated by TCRdb to the late 2010s). A FACSAria II was used to sort memory CD4+ T cells, defined as single viable CD3+CD4+CD8-CD45RO+ cells. The library relied on the immunoSEQ multiplex PCR assay. TCRdb took over this immuneACCESS table, retaining in-frame rearrangements with V and J assigned. Such tables are incomplete; in checked studies, under half of the missing clones stem from an unresolved V gene, and the remainder is unexplained. This sample lists about 50,000 clones; roughly 80% were detected once. The leading ten clones occupy roughly 0.61% of the sample. Sample: memory CD4+ T cells from blood. These receptors were taken from an adult in good health and CMV-seronegative.

The genes are TRBV14 and TRBJ2-5; TRBD2 agrees at 12 bases. The CDR3 consists of 18 residues. CDR1 is SGHDN and CDR2 is FVKESK in the germline V gene. After removal of 5 bases from V and 5 bases from J, the junction contained 15 bases not matched to a gene. The CDR3 coding sequence is TGTGCCAGCAGCGCAGGGCTACTAGCGGGAGGAGCGCGGGAGACCCAGTACTTC. Translation: CASSAGLLAGGARETQYF.

This clone was recorded a few times. This sequence joins TRBV7-8 and TRBJ2-7, with D possibly being TRBD2 (6 bases). There are 15 residues in the CDR3. CDR1 and CDR2 (germline): SGHVS, FQNEAQ. V dropped 2 bases and J dropped 7 bases, with 18 bases sitting between them. The CDR3 spells CASSLRRETGGEQYF. The CDR3 DNA is TGTGCCAGCAGCTTAAGAAGGGAGACCGGAGGGGAGCAGTACTTC.

The chain links TRBV27 to TRBJ1-5, with D perhaps TRBD1 (5 bases). The CDR3 extends over 14 amino acids. Germline lookup yields CDR1 MNHEY and CDR2 SMNVEV (reference sequence). Trimming shortened V by 2 bases and J by 3 bases, and 8 bases separated the two germline ends. The CDR3 region has the DNA TGTGCCAGCAGTTTACAGGGCCTCAATCAGCCCCAGCATTTT. It encodes CASSLQGLNQPQHF.

This chain uses TRBV9 with TRBJ2-7, with TRBD2 identical over 9 bases. The CDR3 loop spans 15 amino acids. With V trimmed by 4 bases and J by 3 bases, 8 bases remained unmatched. CDR1 SGDLS and CDR2 YYNGEE come from the germline V gene. The CDR3 sequence is CASSKEAGGFYEQYF. The CDR3, as DNA: TGTGCCAGCAGCAAAGAAGCGGGAGGATTCTACGAGCAGTACTTC.

Remarks on this clone: Other DNA sequences within the sample encode an identical CDR3. V usage is TRBV15 and J usage is TRBJ1-1, with TRBD1 identical over 11 bases. From germline, CDR1 is LNHNV and CDR2 YYDKDF (reference sequence). CDR3 size: 16 residues. Germline trimming cut 1 base from V and 4 bases from J; bases unmatched to any gene: 5. The CDR3 DNA reads as TGTGCCACCAGCAGAGCGTCCGGGACAGGGGGCACTGAAGCTTTCTTT. Translated: CATSRASGTGGTEAFF.

The chain joins TRBV19 to TRBJ2-5, with TRBD1 as a possible D gene (6 bases). The CDR3 consists of 15 residues. V lost 4 bases and J 14 bases, leaving 26 bases between the germline ends. In germline, CDR1 is LNHDA, CDR2 SQIVND (reference sequence). The CDR3 sequence: CASSSPGQGTPILYF. Here the CDR3 DNA reads TGTGCCAGTAGTAGCCCGGGCCAGGGGACACCGATCCTCTACTTC.

This rearrangement joins TRBV6-5 to TRBJ2-1, with a possible D match to TRBD1 (5 bases). CDR1 is MNHEY, CDR2 SVGAGI, per germline. The length of the CDR3 is 15 residues. V lost 3 bases and J 2 bases, leaving 11 bases between the germline ends. The CDR3 DNA sequence: TGTGCCAGCAGTTATCAGGGTGCGCCCTACAATGAGCAGTTCTTC. The encoded protein is CASSYQGAPYNEQFF.

This sequence joins TRBV19 and TRBJ2-1; D is possibly TRBD1 (6 bases). Per the germline V gene, CDR1 is LNHDA and CDR2 is SQIVND (reference sequence). The V gene lost 6 bases and the J gene lost 3 bases, with 15 bases spanning the gap. The CDR3 spans 15 residues. The CDR3 is CASRPGRGIYNEQFF. Here the CDR3 DNA reads TGTGCCAGTAGGCCTGGAAGGGGGATCTACAATGAGCAGTTCTTC. The full variable domain, its missing parts supplied by reference TRBV19 and TRBJ2-1, is DGGITQSPKYLFRKEGQNVTLSCEQNLNHDAMYWYRQDPGQGLRLIYYSQIVNDFQKGDIAEGYSVSREKKESFPLTVTSAQKNPTAFYLCASRPGRGIYNEQFFGPGTRLTVL.

The chain uses TRBV7-8 and TRBJ1-2, with D unresolved. Germline-derived CDR1 and CDR2 are SGHVS and FQNEAQ. The CDR3 length is 16 residues. Trimming took 5 bases from V and 3 from J, leaving 19 bases between them. The CDR3 nucleotides are TGTGCCAGCAGCCCCATTAGGACTCCTGAGCACTATGGCTACACCTTC. Translation gives CASSPIRTPEHYGYTF.

J is TRBJ2-3 and V is TRBV7-9; the D is unclear. This CDR3 is 15 amino acids long. Trimming stripped 1 base from V and 0 bases from J, with 8 bases between. Germline values: CDR1 SEHNR, CDR2 FQNEAQ (reference sequence). CDR3 protein: CASSLVPTSTDTQYF. DNA for the CDR3: TGTGCCAGCAGCTTAGTGCCTACTAGCACAGATACGCAGTATTTT.

CDR3 DNA sequence: TGTGCCAGTAGTATTTGGGGGGCTGGTAGCAATCAGCCCCAGCATTTT. Translation: CASSIWGAGSNQPQHF. V usage is TRBV19 and J usage is TRBJ1-5; a possible D gene is TRBD1 (6 bases). V dropped 3 bases and J dropped 0 bases, with 12 bases sitting between them. CDR3 length: 16 residues. CDR1 and CDR2 from the germline V gene are LNHDA and SQIVND (reference sequence).

V and J are TRBV6-6 and TRBJ1-1, with 8 positions matching TRBD1. The germline V gene has CDR1 MNHNY and CDR2 SVGAGI (reference sequence). The CDR3 covers 13 residues. Losses at the gene ends were 7 bases for V and 6 bases for J; bases not matched to a gene: 7. This chain's CDR3 is CASNLQGVAEAFF. The CDR3 nucleotides read TGTGCCAGCAACCTACAGGGGGTGGCTGAAGCTTTCTTT.

This chain links TRBV25-1 with TRBJ2-3; 9 bases align to TRBD2. Per the germline V gene, CDR1 is MGHDK and CDR2 is SYGVNS. The CDR3 consists of 17 residues. Unmatched junction bases numbered 9, after V lost 1 base and J lost 4 bases. CDR3 nucleotides: TGTGCCAGCAGTGAATGGGTTAGCGGGAGTGTCCCAGATACGCAGTATTTT. Translation: CASSEWVSGSVPDTQYF.

The genes are TRBV7-2 and TRBJ2-7; maybe TRBD1 (6 bases). Trimming took 5 bases from V and 3 from J, leaving 14 bases between them. Per the germline V gene, CDR1 is SGHTA and CDR2 is FQGNSA. CDR3 length: 14 amino acids. The CDR3 is CASSPPDRFYEQYF. CDR3 DNA: TGTGCCAGCAGCCCGCCGGACAGATTCTACGAGCAGTACTTC.

V gene TRBV30 combines with J gene TRBJ1-3, with D unresolved. The germline V gene encodes CDR1 GTSNPN and CDR2 SVGIG (reference sequence). This CDR3 region has 12 residues. V dropped 1 base and J dropped 4 bases, with 5 bases sitting between them. CDR3 loop: CAWSARGNTIYF. The CDR3 DNA reads TGTGCCTGGAGTGCCAGGGGAAACACCATATATTTT.

The chain is built from TRBV5-1 and TRBJ2-5; TRBD2 might be the D (6 bases). This CDR3 is 15 amino acids long. The V and J ends lost 4 bases and 1 base respectively, with 14 bases between them. Germline CDR1 SGHRS, CDR2 YFSETQ. In DNA form, the CDR3 reads TGCGCCAGCAGCCCCAATCTAGCGTCCCAAGAGACCCAGTACTTC. It translates to CASSPNLASQETQYF.

The chain uses TRBV18 and TRBJ1-3; no reliable D call. Trimming shortened V by 3 bases and J by 0 bases, and 3 bases separated the two germline ends. This CDR3 spans 13 amino acids. Germline CDR1 reads KGHSH; CDR2 reads LQKENI. As DNA, the CDR3 is TGTGCCAGCTCACCGACCTCTGGAAACACCATATATTTT. It is translated as CASSPTSGNTIYF.

The CDR3 sequence is CATSRGNEQFF. The CDR3 nucleotides are TGTGCCACCAGCAGGGGGAATGAGCAGTTCTTC. The V and J genes are TRBV15 and TRBJ2-1; D ambiguous. Germline CDR1 reads LNHNV; CDR2 reads YYDKDF (reference sequence). The CDR3 sequence is 11 residues long. V lost 3 bases to trimming and J lost 7 bases, with 4 bases between them.